What follows are 26 T cell receptor beta chains derived from one specimen sequenced in a study of T cell responses to AZD1222 COVID-19 vaccine. TCRdb's copy holds only in-frame clones and misses some; the assay was immunoSEQ multiplex PCR. In all, the sample yields about 140,000 clones. Sample: peripheral blood. These receptors all come from an adult in good health.

The chain carries TRBV2 and TRBJ2-3, with no clear D. Germline loops: CDR1 SNHLY, CDR2 FYNNEI. The CDR3 is 15 residues long. Trimming pared 4 bases from V and 0 bases from J, leaving 11 bases between. The CDR3 coding sequence is TGTGCCAGCAGTGTGACGATTATTAGCACAGATACGCAGTATTTT. Translating gives CASSVTIISTDTQYF. The complete variable domain, with remaining parts taken from reference TRBV2 and TRBJ2-3, reads EPEVTQTPSHQVTQMGQEVILRCVPISNHLYFYWYRQILGQKVEFLVSFYNNEISEKSEIFDDQFSVERPDGSNFTLKIRSTKLEDSAMYFCASSVTIISTDTQYFGPGTRLTVL.

V is TRBV28 and J is TRBJ1-2, with 8 positions matching TRBD1. After removal of 1 base from V and 8 bases from J, the junction contained 12 bases not matched to a gene. This CDR3 is built from 16 residues. Per germline, CDR1 MDHEN and CDR2 SYDVKM. The CDR3 coding sequence is TGTGCCAGCAGTTTATTGGCAGGGGGCTCCCTTAGCGGCTACACCTTC. Translating gives CASSLLAGGSLSGYTF.

Comments on this clone: At the DNA level, this CDR3 is encoded by other sequences in the same sample as well. V and J are TRBV5-1 and TRBJ1-1; no definite D call. The V and J ends lost 4 bases and 1 base respectively, with 14 bases between them. The V gene's germline CDR1 is SGHRS and CDR2 YFSETQ. This CDR3 spans 15 amino acids. The CDR3 nucleotides read TGCGCCAGCAGCCCGCTTGACGGGCAGAACACTGAAGCTTTCTTT. Translated: CASSPLDGQNTEAFF.

The gene calls are TRBV3-1 (or the pseudogene TRBV3-2) and TRBJ1-1; possible D gene TRBD1, 6 bases. Germline CDR1 is LGHDT and CDR2 is YNNKEL (reference sequence). With 4 bases removed from V and 8 bases from J, the gap between germline ends came to 14 bases. This CDR3 has 13 amino acids. CDR3 nucleotide sequence: TGTGCCAGCAGCCTGCCGGGGGCCCCCGAAGCTTTCTTT. This gives the protein CASSLPGAPEAFF.

The rearrangement joins TRBV5-1 to TRBJ1-6, with TRBD1 as a possible D gene (5 bases). This CDR3 comprises 14 residues. The germline V gene has CDR1 SGHRS and CDR2 YFSETQ. Trimming stripped 5 bases from V and 8 bases from J, with 14 bases between. The CDR3 region is CASRYRDGDSPLHF. The CDR3, as DNA: TGCGCCAGCAGGTACCGGGACGGCGATTCACCCCTCCACTTT. Using reference TRBV5-1 and TRBJ1-6 for the parts outside the CDR3, the full variable domain is KAGVTQTPRYLIKTRGQQVTLSCSPISGHRSVSWYQQTPGQGLQFLFEYFSETQRNKGNFPGRFSGRQFSNSRSEMNVSTLELGDSALYLCASRYRDGDSPLHFGNGTRLTVT.

The chain carries TRBV9 and TRBJ1-3, with a weak D call TRBD1 (6 bases). This CDR3 is 16 amino acids long. Trimming removed 0 bases at V and 2 bases at J, with 12 bases between. Germline V gene data show CDR1 as SGDLS and CDR2 as YYNGEE. CDR3 sequence: CASSVELGQTGNTIYF. The CDR3 DNA sequence: TGTGCCAGCAGCGTAGAACTTGGACAGACTGGAAACACCATATATTTT.

CDR3 sequence: CACQAGTWTQYF. CDR3 DNA: TGTGCCTGCCAAGCGGGGACGTGGACCCAGTACTTC. This chain links TRBV30 with TRBJ2-5; 7 bases match TRBD2. The CDR3 is 12 amino acids. V trimming: 6 bases; J trimming: 7 bases; junction bases outside the gene matches: 8. Germline CDR1 and CDR2: GTSNPN and SVGIG (reference sequence).

V usage is TRBV5-6 and J usage is TRBJ1-5, with D maybe TRBD1 (6 bases). This CDR3 region has 13 residues. Germline CDR1 and CDR2: SGHDT and YYEEEE. V was shortened by 4 bases and J by 5 bases, with 10 bases between the two germline ends. The CDR3 coding sequence is TGTGCCAGCAGCAGACAGGCCCATCAGCCCCAGCATTTT. Its protein product is CASSRQAHQPQHF.

This chain uses TRBV7-9 with TRBJ1-1; a weak D match, TRBD1 (6 bases). V was trimmed by 5 bases and J by 2 bases, leaving 12 bases between them. This CDR3 contains 14 residues. Germline V lookup: CDR1 SEHNR, CDR2 FQNEAQ (reference sequence). CDR3 loop: CASSGQNSNTEAFF. The CDR3, as DNA: TGTGCCAGCAGCGGACAGAACTCAAACACTGAAGCTTTCTTT. Together with reference TRBV7-9 and TRBJ1-1, the CDR3 gives the full variable domain: DTGVSQNPRHKITKRGQNVTFRCDPISEHNRLYWYRQTLGQGPEFLTYFQNEAQLEKSRLLSDRFSAERPKGSFSTLEIQRTEQGDSAMYLCASSGQNSNTEAFFGQGTRLTVV.

DNA for the CDR3: TGTGCCAGCAGTTACTCGCGAAATAGCGGGGGGCCCTACAATGAGCAGTTCTTC. The encoded protein is CASSYSRNSGGPYNEQFF. The chain combines TRBV6-2 or TRBV6-3 with TRBJ2-1, with TRBD2 matching 10 bases. CDR1 MNHEY and CDR2 SVGEGT come from the germline V gene. Trimming took 0 bases from V and 2 from J; bases not matched to a gene: 7. This CDR3 spans 18 amino acids.

The rearrangement links TRBV12-5 to TRBJ2-2; tentatively, D is TRBD2 (6 bases). Germline V CDR1 and CDR2: LGHNT, FRNRAP. Trimming shortened V by 8 bases and J by 3 bases, and 10 bases separated the two germline ends. CDR3 length: 13 amino acids. CDR3 nucleotide sequence: TGTGCTAGTACGAGGGAGGACACCGGGGAGCTGTTTTTT. Translated, it gives CASTREDTGELFF.

The chain employs TRBV30 and TRBJ1-1; the D is unclear. The CDR3 is made up of 13 amino acids. Germline V gene sequence: CDR1 GTSNPN, CDR2 SVGIG (reference sequence). V shed 2 bases and J shed 1 base, with 8 bases lying between them. The CDR3 DNA reads as TGTGCCTGGAGTTCCCAACCGAACACTGAAGCTTTCTTT. Its translation: CAWSSQPNTEAFF.

This chain connects TRBV7-9 to TRBJ1-6, with D perhaps matching TRBD1 (5 bases). V was cut by 2 bases and J by 11 bases, with 13 bases left in between. There are 14 residues in the CDR3. From germline, CDR1 is SEHNR and CDR2 FQNEAQ (reference sequence). The CDR3 spells CASSLIDSSTPLHF. The CDR3 region has the DNA TGTGCCAGCAGCTTAATCGACAGCTCTACACCCCTCCACTTT.

Here the CDR3 reads CASTRGGPGYGYTF. For the CDR3, the DNA is TGTGCCAGCACCCGAGGCGGTCCTGGCTATGGCTACACCTTC. The chain combines TRBV6-5 with TRBJ1-2; no clear D. Trimming took off 7 bases at V and 4 bases at J, with 16 bases between the two ends. The germline V gene has CDR1 MNHEY and CDR2 SVGAGI. The CDR3 has 14 amino acids.

This chain joins TRBV5-1 and TRBJ2-3; D may correspond to TRBD1 or TRBD2 (6 bases each). The CDR3 is made up of 16 amino acids. Trimming took 3 bases from V and 0 from J, leaving 14 bases between them. The germline CDR1 and CDR2 sequences are SGHRS and YFSETQ. Here the CDR3 reads CASSSPTGTSTDTQYF. The CDR3 nucleotides are TGCGCCAGCAGCTCACCTACAGGGACTAGCACAGATACGCAGTATTTT.

The V gene is TRBV19, the J gene TRBJ2-7; no clear D gene. V dropped 0 bases and J dropped 1 base, with 7 bases sitting between them. CDR1 is LNHDA, CDR2 SQIVND, per germline (reference sequence). CDR3 length: 14 residues. CDR3 sequence: CASSIEDGSYEQYF. CDR3 DNA: TGTGCCAGTAGTATAGAGGACGGGTCCTACGAGCAGTACTTC.

The chain joins TRBV14 to TRBJ2-3; D unresolved. The CDR3 has 15 residues. Germline loops: CDR1 SGHDN, CDR2 FVKESK. V lost 1 base and J lost 4, with 12 bases in between. The CDR3 loop is CASSQALGSADTQYF. The CDR3 DNA reads TGTGCCAGCAGCCAAGCCCTGGGATCCGCAGATACGCAGTATTTT.

The chain employs TRBV4-1 and TRBJ2-1, with TRBD2 matching 9 bases. The CDR3 runs to 16 residues. Germline CDR1 reads MGHRA; CDR2 reads YSYEKL. After removal of 0 bases from V and 5 bases from J, the junction contained 5 bases not matched to a gene. The CDR3 reads CASSQDGLAGHNEQFF. CDR3 DNA: TGCGCCAGCAGCCAAGATGGCCTAGCGGGGCACAATGAGCAGTTCTTC.

The chain joins TRBV9 to TRBJ1-6; TRBD1 might be the D (6 bases). CDR3 length: 15 amino acids. V was shortened by 0 bases and J by 9 bases, with 13 bases between the two germline ends. In germline, CDR1 is SGDLS, CDR2 YYNGEE. The CDR3 reads CASSVDAGVFSPLHF. In DNA, the CDR3 is TGTGCCAGCAGCGTAGATGCAGGGGTCTTTTCACCCCTCCACTTT.

The chain combines TRBV14 with TRBJ1-1; no firm D call. The CDR3 runs 13 residues. V was pared by 0 bases and J by 9 bases, with 11 bases between. The germline CDR1 and CDR2 sequences are SGHDN and FVKESK. The chain's CDR3 is CASSQDRKWKAFF. The DNA for the CDR3 is TGTGCCAGCAGCCAAGATCGCAAGTGGAAAGCTTTCTTT.

V gene TRBV10-3 combines with J gene TRBJ1-1; tentative D call: TRBD1 (5 bases). This CDR3 is built from 12 residues. V was clipped by 11 bases and J by 3 bases, with 13 bases between them. Germline V gene data show CDR1 as ENHRY and CDR2 as SYGVKD. CDR3 protein: CAVVTRDTEAFF. The CDR3 region has the DNA TGTGCCGTCGTCACCAGGGACACTGAAGCTTTCTTT.

The rearrangement links TRBV6-6 to TRBJ1-5, with TRBD1 as a possible D gene (6 bases). V was cut by 7 bases and J by 0 bases, with 22 bases left in between. Germline V gene sequence: CDR1 MNHNY, CDR2 SVGAGI (reference sequence). This CDR3 is built from 18 residues. CDR3 loop: CASIRDGQSRYSNQPQHF. In DNA form, the CDR3 reads TGTGCCAGCATTCGGGACGGACAGAGCCGATATAGCAATCAGCCCCAGCATTTT.

This chain links TRBV6-1 with TRBJ2-1; 10 nucleotides line up with TRBD2. The CDR3 is 16 residues long. Germline CDR1 MNHNS, CDR2 SASEGT. V lost 2 bases to trimming and J lost 10 bases; unmatched junction nucleotides: 11. CDR3 DNA sequence: TGTGCCAGCAGTGAATCTCGAAGCGGGGGGGCCGTAGAGCAGTTCTTC. Translated, it gives CASSESRSGGAVEQFF.

The chain combines TRBV11-2 with TRBJ2-1; D remains ambiguous. The germline gives CDR1 SGHAT, CDR2 FQNNGV. The CDR3 extends over 14 amino acids. V lost 0 bases and J lost 8, with 11 bases in between. The DNA of the CDR3 is TGTGCCAGCAGCTTAGATGGCCCGTTGGATGAGCAGTTCTTC. Its protein is CASSLDGPLDEQFF.

This sequence joins TRBV4-1 and TRBJ1-1; D unclear. Trimming shortened V by 1 base and J by 1 base, and 16 bases separated the two germline ends. Germline CDR1 MGHRA, CDR2 YSYEKL. This CDR3 has 17 residues. The CDR3 sequence is CASSQVTMVFGNTEAFF. In DNA form, the CDR3 reads TGCGCCAGCAGCCAAGTCACAATGGTATTTGGGAACACTGAAGCTTTCTTT.

The J gene is TRBJ2-3, the V gene TRBV7-2; no definite D call. Germline assignment: CDR1 SGHTA and CDR2 FQGNSA. Between the trimmed V and J ends, which lost 2 bases and 2 bases, there was a span of 5 bases. The CDR3 covers 13 residues. The CDR3 DNA follows: TGTGCCAGCAGCTTACGGATCACAGATACGCAGTATTTT. This encodes CASSLRITDTQYF. The variable domain in full, with the rest retrieved from reference TRBV7-2 and TRBJ2-3, is GAGVSQSPSNKVTEKGKDVELRCDPISGHTALYWYRQSLGQGLEFLIYFQGNSAPDKSGLPSDRFSAERTGGSVSTLTIQRTQQEDSAVYLCASSLRITDTQYFGPGTRLTVL.